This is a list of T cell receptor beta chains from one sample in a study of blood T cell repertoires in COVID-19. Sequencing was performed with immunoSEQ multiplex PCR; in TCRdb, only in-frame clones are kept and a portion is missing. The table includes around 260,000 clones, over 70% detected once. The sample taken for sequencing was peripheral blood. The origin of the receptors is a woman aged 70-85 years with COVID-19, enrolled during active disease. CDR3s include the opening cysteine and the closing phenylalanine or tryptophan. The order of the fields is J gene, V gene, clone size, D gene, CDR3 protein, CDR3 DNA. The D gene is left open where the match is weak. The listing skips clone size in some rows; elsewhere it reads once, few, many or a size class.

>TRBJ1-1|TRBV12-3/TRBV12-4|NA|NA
CASSPIGLTEAFF
TGTGCCAGCAGCCCGATTGGGCTAACTGAAGCTTTCTTT
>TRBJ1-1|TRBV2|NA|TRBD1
CASNGQGETEAFF
TGTGCCAGCAATGGACAGGGGGAAACTGAAGCTTTCTTT
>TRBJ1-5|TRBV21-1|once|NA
CASSTSPRGNQPQHF
TGTGCCAGCAGCACGTCACCCAGGGGAAATCAGCCCCAGCATTTT
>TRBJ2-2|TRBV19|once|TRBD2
CASSRGLAGGTNTGELFF
TGTGCCAGTAGTAGAGGACTAGCGGGAGGGACGAACACCGGGGAGCTGTTTTTT
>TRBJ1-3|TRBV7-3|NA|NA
CASSLSGSSGNTIYF
TGTGCCAGCAGCTTATCAGGCAGCTCTGGAAACACCATATATTTT
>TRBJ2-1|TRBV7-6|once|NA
CASSRDYYNEQFF
TGTGCCAGCAGCAGAGACTACTACAATGAGCAGTTCTTC
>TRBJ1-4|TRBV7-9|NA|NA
CASTMGGTNEKLFF
TGTGCCAGCACCATGGGGGGTACTAATGAAAAACTGTTTTTT
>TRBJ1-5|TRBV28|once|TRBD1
CASRRQGYSNQPQHF
TGTGCCAGCAGAAGACAGGGTTATAGCAATCAGCCCCAGCATTTT
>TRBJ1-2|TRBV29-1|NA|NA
CSVVGRGYTF
TGCAGCGTTGTTGGGAGAGGCTACACCTTC
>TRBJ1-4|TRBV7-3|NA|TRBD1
CASSSTGKVREKLFF
TGTGCCAGCAGCTCGACAGGGAAGGTGAGGGAAAAACTGTTTTTT
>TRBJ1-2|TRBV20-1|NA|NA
CSASDEVNYGYTF
TGCAGTGCTAGTGACGAGGTTAACTATGGCTACACCTTC
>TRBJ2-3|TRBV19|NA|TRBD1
CASKGTGGGDTQYF
TGTGCCAGTAAAGGGACAGGGGGGGGAGATACGCAGTATTTT
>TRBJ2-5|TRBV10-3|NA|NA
CAISESDSRETQYF
TGTGCCATCAGTGAGTCGGACAGTAGGGAGACCCAGTACTTC
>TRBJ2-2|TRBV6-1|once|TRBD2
CASSAASGSDTGELFF
TGTGCCAGCAGTGCCGCTAGCGGGAGCGACACCGGGGAGCTGTTTTTT
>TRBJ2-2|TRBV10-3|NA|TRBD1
CASDRGTGELFF
TGTGCCAGCGACAGGGGCACCGGGGAGCTGTTTTTT
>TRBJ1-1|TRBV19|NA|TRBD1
CASRDYNRGRTEAFF
TGTGCCAGTAGGGACTACAACAGGGGGCGGACTGAAGCTTTCTTT
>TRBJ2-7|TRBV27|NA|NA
CASASGPLGYEQYF
TGTGCCAGCGCCAGCGGGCCCCTCGGGTACGAGCAGTACTTC
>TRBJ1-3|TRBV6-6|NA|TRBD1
CASSYAGGLSGNTIYF
TGTGCCAGCAGTTACGCAGGGGGCCTCTCTGGAAACACCATATATTTT
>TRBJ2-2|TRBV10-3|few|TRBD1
CAISNPGTGKAGELFF
TGTGCCATCAGTAACCCCGGGACAGGGAAGGCCGGGGAGCTGTTTTTT
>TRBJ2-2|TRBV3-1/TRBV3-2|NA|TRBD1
CASHPPVGQGALPGELFF
TGTGCCAGCCACCCACCGGTGGGACAGGGGGCTCTCCCCGGGGAGCTGTTTTTT
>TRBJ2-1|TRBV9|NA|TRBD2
CASSNKGLASNEQFF
TGTGCCAGCAGCAATAAGGGACTAGCGAGCAATGAGCAGTTCTTC
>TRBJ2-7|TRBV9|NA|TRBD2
CASSVGRSSGEQYF
TGTGCCAGCAGCGTAGGGAGGTCTAGCGGCGAGCAGTACTTC
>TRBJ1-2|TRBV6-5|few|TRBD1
CASSKRQGMYGYTF
TGTGCCAGCAGTAAACGACAGGGGATGTATGGCTACACCTTC
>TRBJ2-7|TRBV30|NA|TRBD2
CAWSMKRGGEQYF
TGTGCCTGGAGTATGAAGCGGGGCGGCGAGCAGTACTTC
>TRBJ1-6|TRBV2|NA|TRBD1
CASSEVGTGGNSPLHF
TGTGCCAGCAGTGAAGTAGGGACAGGAGGCAATTCACCCCTCCACTTT
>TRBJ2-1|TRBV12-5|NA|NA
CASGLGHFSYNEQFF
TGTGCTAGTGGCCTGGGACATTTTTCCTACAATGAGCAGTTCTTC
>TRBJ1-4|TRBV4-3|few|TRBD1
CASSPGQGNEKLFF
TGCGCCAGCAGCCCGGGACAGGGTAATGAAAAACTGTTTTTT
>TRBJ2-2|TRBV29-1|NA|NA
CSVEPTATGELFF
TGCAGCGTTGAACCGACAGCCACCGGGGAGCTGTTTTTT
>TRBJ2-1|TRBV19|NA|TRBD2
CASSILAGENEQFF
TGTGCCAGTAGTATCCTAGCGGGAGAAAATGAGCAGTTCTTC
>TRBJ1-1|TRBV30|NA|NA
CAWSVGGNTEAFF
TGTGCCTGGAGTGTAGGGGGTAACACTGAAGCTTTCTTT
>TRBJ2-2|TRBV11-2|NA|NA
CASRQTSNTGELFF
TGTGCCAGCAGGCAAACATCGAACACCGGGGAGCTGTTTTTT
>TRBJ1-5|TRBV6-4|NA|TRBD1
CASSAGPGGQPQHF
TGTGCCAGCAGTGCGGGACCAGGGGGCCAGCCCCAGCATTTT
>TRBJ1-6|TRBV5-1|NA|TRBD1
CASSLTGVSSPLHF
TGCGCCAGCAGCTTGACAGGGGTCTCATCACCCCTCCACTTT
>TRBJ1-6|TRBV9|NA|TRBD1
CASSVLGTGGSYNSPLHF
TGTGCCAGCAGCGTGTTGGGAACAGGGGGCTCCTATAATTCACCCCTCCACTTT
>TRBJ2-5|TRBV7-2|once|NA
CASSSWPPGNQETQYF
TGTGCCAGCAGCTCCTGGCCCCCCGGGAACCAAGAGACCCAGTACTTC
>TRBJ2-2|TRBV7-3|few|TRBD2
CASSPGLAGGPGTGELFF
TGTGCCAGCAGCCCGGGACTAGCGGGAGGGCCGGGCACCGGGGAGCTGTTTTTT
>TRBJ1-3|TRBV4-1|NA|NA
CASSQDTDRDTIYF
TGCGCCAGCAGCCAAGATACCGACCGGGACACCATATATTTT
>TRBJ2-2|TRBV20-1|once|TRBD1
CSASRRGRTGELFF
TGCAGTGCTAGTCGCAGGGGGCGGACCGGGGAGCTGTTTTTT
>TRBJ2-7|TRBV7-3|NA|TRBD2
CASSQSSGSPYEQYF
TGTGCCAGCAGCCAATCTAGCGGATCACCCTACGAGCAGTACTTC
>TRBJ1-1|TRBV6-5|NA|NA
CASREWWAFF
TGTGCCAGCAGGGAGTGGTGGGCTTTCTTT
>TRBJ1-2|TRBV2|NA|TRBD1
CASRSGTGVGGYTF
TGTGCCAGCAGATCCGGGACAGGGGTCGGTGGCTACACCTTC
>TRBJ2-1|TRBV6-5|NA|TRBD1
CASSYRGGLRDEQFF
TGTGCCAGCAGTTACCGAGGGGGCCTCAGGGATGAGCAGTTCTTC
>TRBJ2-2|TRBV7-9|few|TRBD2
CASSETGLAGTGELFF
TGTGCCAGCAGCGAGACGGGACTAGCCGGCACCGGGGAGCTGTTTTTT
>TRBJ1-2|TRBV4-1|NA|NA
CASSQVGGGDGYTF
TGCGCCAGCAGCCAAGTGGGCGGGGGTGATGGCTACACCTTC
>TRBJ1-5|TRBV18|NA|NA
CASSPPGTRNQPQHF
TGTGCCAGCTCACCACCCGGGACTAGAAATCAGCCCCAGCATTTT
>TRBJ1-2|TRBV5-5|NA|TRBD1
CASSRDPGQGIYGYTF
TGTGCCAGCAGCCGTGACCCGGGACAGGGGATCTATGGCTACACCTTC
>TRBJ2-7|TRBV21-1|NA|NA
CASTSLAGGGNEQYF
TGTGCCAGCACCTCACTAGCGGGAGGGGGGAACGAGCAGTACTTC
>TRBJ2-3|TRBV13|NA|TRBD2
CASSPAGRDTQYF
TGTGCCAGCAGCCCAGCGGGGAGAGATACGCAGTATTTT
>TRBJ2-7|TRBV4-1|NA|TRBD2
CASSQDSAGGLRSYEQYF
TGCGCCAGCAGCCAAGATTCCGCGGGAGGGCTCCGCTCCTACGAGCAGTACTTC